These 5 T cell receptor beta chains were sequenced from one sample in a study of blood T cell repertoires in COVID-19. Method: immunoSEQ multiplex PCR; TCRdb's copy keeps in-frame clones and lacks some. The profile shows tens of thousands of clones, 80% to 90% of them singletons. The sample was peripheral blood. Receptor source: a woman over 75 with active or convalescent COVID-19.

J is TRBJ1-1 and V is TRBV14, with 7 bases that match TRBD1. J gave up 0 bases and V 4 bases, and 5 bases lay outside the gene matches. This CDR3 is built from 15 residues. CDR1 SGHDN and CDR2 FVKESK come from the germline V gene. The DNA for the CDR3 is TGTGCCAGCAGCCCGCGACAGGGCTTGAACACTGAAGCTTTCTTT. As protein: CASSPRQGLNTEAFF.

The chain employs TRBV19 and TRBJ2-5, with TRBD1 identical over 9 bases. CDR3 size: 16 residues. V dropped 6 bases and J dropped 5; count of bases not matched to a gene: 13. The germline gives CDR1 LNHDA, CDR2 SQIVND (reference sequence). CDR3 in amino acids: CASRDTGGATMETQYF. The CDR3 region has the DNA TGTGCCAGTAGAGATACAGGGGGCGCAACTATGGAGACCCAGTACTTC.

The chain uses TRBV7-2 and TRBJ2-1, with 14 bases lining up with TRBD2. CDR1 and CDR2 (germline): SGHTA, FQGNSA. The ends lost 5 bases at V and 9 bases at J; junction bases unmatched: 9. CDR3 length equals 16 residues. The CDR3 region is CASSPRLAGGLFEQFF. The CDR3 DNA sequence: TGTGCCAGCAGCCCAAGACTAGCGGGAGGGCTGTTTGAGCAGTTCTTC.

This clone was observed a few times. V is TRBV15 and J is TRBJ1-4; D remains ambiguous. The CDR3 contains 13 residues. Between the trimmed V and J ends, which lost 1 base and 8 bases, there was a span of 8 bases. Germline V CDR1 and CDR2: LNHNV, YYDKDF (reference sequence). The CDR3 loop is CATSRGGVEKLFF. DNA of the CDR3: TGTGCCACCAGCAGAGGGGGAGTAGAAAAACTGTTTTTT.

The V and J genes are TRBV18 and TRBJ1-4; TRBD1 agrees at 9 bases. Germline V gives CDR1 KGHSH, CDR2 LQKENI. The CDR3 contains 14 residues. The V and J ends lost 3 bases and 8 bases, in that order; junction bases with no gene match: 4. CDR3 nucleotides: TGTGCCAGCTCACCTGGACAGGGGAGAGAAAAACTGTTTTTT. Translating gives CASSPGQGREKLFF.